The source of this T cell receptor (beta chain) is a study of T-cell reconstitution after alpha-beta-depleted transplantation in children. Notes on the study in general: Fresh T-cell production supplied most of the T-cell counts and diversity seen one year after transplant. Roughly two months post-transplant, alpha-beta T cells reportedly originated from several hundred graft clones that had expanded. Diversity of TCRbeta at day 60 was high in some patients, arising from surviving recipient T cells and thymic progenitors.

This clonotype was seen repeatedly, ten times or more. The antigen is unknown. Molecular barcoding with unique molecular identifiers was used for the TCRbeta library. MiXCR, run by TCRdb on the PCR reads, gives a single entry per CDR3 protein. The sample has about 300,000 distinct CDR3 sequences; about a tenth are singletons. Sample: PBMCs, taken before TCRalphabeta/CD19-depleted stem cell transplant. This receptor was taken from a boy in the first two years of life with acute myeloid leukemia, due to receive a stem cell transplant.

The CDR3: CASSLAAEGPSFF. The CDR3 DNA follows: TGTGCCAGCAGCTTAGCGGCGGAGGGTCCATCTTTCTTT. This chain connects TRBV7-9 to TRBJ1-1; D gene uncertain. Germline loops: CDR1 SEHNR, CDR2 FQNEAQ (reference sequence). CDR3 size: 13 residues. V was trimmed by 0 bases and J by 12 bases, leaving 14 bases between them.